This TCR beta chain came from a study of cytomegalovirus exposure and HLA in healthy donors. About the research overall: Roughly 180 million T cells yielded 120 million or so unique TCR beta sequences, as an earlier analysis found.

This CDR3 has 14 residues. CDR1 is SGDLS, CDR2 YYNGEE, per germline. Trimming cost V 0 bases and J 2 bases; bases outside gene matches: 1. The PCR made use of 60 Vbeta and 13 Jbeta primers. TCRdb's table, derived via immunoSEQ multiplex PCR, lists solely in-frame clones and lacks some. Of roughly 190,000 clones listed, around 82% are singletons. Regarding the study as a whole: TCR beta sequences reportedly predicted most subjects' HLA-A and HLA-B alleles accurately. In presence/absence analyses, roughly uniform sequencing depth across donors was assumed.

Of note for this clone: Its antigen remains unidentified.

The genes are TRBV9 and TRBJ2-7; 8 bases map to TRBD2. Material for sequencing was PBMCs. The source is a man aged 18 to 30 in good health and CMV-seronegative. CDR3 residues: CASSVGSGTYEQYF. The CDR3 DNA follows: TGTGCCAGCAGCGTAGGTAGCGGGACCTACGAGCAGTACTTC.